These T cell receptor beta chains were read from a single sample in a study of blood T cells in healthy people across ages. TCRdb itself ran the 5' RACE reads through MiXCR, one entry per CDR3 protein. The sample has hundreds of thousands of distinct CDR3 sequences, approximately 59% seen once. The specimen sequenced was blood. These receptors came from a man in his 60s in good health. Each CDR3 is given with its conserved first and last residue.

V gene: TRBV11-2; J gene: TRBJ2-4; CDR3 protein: CASSLTWQTYLSKNIQYF
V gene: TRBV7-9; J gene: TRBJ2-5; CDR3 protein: CASSPGTSGGQTQYF
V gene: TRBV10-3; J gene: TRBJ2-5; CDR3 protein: CAISEIPSGGETQYF
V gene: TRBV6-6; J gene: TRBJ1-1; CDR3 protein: CASSFPGRGMNTEAFF
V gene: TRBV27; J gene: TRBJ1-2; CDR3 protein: CASSILGTGSGYTF
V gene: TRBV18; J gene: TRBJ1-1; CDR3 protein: CASSPTGRRNTEAFF
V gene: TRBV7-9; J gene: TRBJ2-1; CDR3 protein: CASHALAGNEQFF
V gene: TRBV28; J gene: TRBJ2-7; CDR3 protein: CASSTLRGAYEQYF
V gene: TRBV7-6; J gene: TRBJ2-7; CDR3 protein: CASSLGRSRKLSSYEQYF
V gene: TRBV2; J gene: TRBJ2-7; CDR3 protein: CASTAEGLAGVLYF
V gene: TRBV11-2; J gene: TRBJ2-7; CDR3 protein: CASSLDLGAPSSYEQYF
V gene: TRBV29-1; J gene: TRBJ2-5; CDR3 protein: CSVRDTWTSKSRETQYF
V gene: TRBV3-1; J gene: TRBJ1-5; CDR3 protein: CASSQDRDSQPQHF
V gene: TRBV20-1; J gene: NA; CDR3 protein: CSARASGTGVHEQYF
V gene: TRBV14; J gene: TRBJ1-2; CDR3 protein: CASSRGQGATAYGYTF
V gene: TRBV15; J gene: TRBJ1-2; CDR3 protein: CATSTERRFGYTF
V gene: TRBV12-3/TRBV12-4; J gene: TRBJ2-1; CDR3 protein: CASSRLGNEQFF
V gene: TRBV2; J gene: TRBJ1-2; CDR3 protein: CASKESGSNYGYTF
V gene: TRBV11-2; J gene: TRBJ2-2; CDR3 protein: CASSSTGFTGELFF
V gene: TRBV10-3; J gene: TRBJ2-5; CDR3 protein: CAISADRGQETQYF
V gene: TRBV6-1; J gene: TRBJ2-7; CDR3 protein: CASRHDRGPSAYEQYF
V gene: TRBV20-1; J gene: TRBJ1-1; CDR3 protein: CSAYGGAGGTEAFF
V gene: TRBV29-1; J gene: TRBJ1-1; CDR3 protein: CSAGTGGLGTEAFF
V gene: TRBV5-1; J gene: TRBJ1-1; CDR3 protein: CTSSSGQGYTEAFF